This T cell receptor (beta chain) originates from a study of OX40 agonist ivuxolimab in advanced cancers. General study findings and limits: Patients who responded partially at 0.1-3.0 mg/kg showed clonal expansion ranking among the lowest. In general, CD8+ T cells held more expanded clones than CD4+ did, on average.

Profiled with immunoSEQ multiplex PCR; TCRdb holds only in-frame clones, not every one. The table has approximately 70,000 clones, about 93% seen once. On this clone itself: Its antigen is still unknown.

Germline lookup yields CDR1 SGHTA and CDR2 FQGNSA. The CDR3 runs 15 residues. Trimming at V came to 1 base and at J to 8 bases, leaving 5 bases not matched to a gene. J is TRBJ1-4 and V is TRBV7-2; the match to TRBD1 covers 9 bases. Here the sequenced sample was CD4+ or CD8+ T cells sorted from blood, taken in a trial of the OX40 agonist ivuxolimab. The receptor's source is an adult with an advanced solid tumor such as melanoma, head and neck, liver or kidney cancer. DNA for the CDR3: TGTGCCAGCAGCTTAGTAACAGGGGGCAGGGAAAAACTGTTTTTT. Residues: CASSLVTGGREKLFF.